This T cell receptor (beta chain) was obtained from a study of beta chain features in type 1 diabetes. Study as a whole: Examination covered around 98,000,000 sorted cells spanning all samples. Study observations and caveats: VDJ junctions from patients with type 1 diabetes contained fewer insertions and more deletions. For TCRB rearrangement, an influence of HLA type remained unresolved here.

cDNA synthesis used the whole RNA isolate, giving expressed TCRB sequences. Measured with immunoSEQ multiplex PCR; TCRdb has only the in-frame clones, and not every one. Counted here are about 900,000 clones, roughly 17% occurring once; the ten biggest clones make up roughly 0.025%. V was pared by 9 bases and J by 5 bases, with 16 bases between. CDR1 is LNHDA and CDR2 is SQIVND in the germline V gene (reference sequence). The CDR3 is 13 residues long. Concerning this clone itself: No antigen is known for it.

The V call is TRBV19, the J call TRBJ2-5, with TRBD2 as a possible D gene (6 bases). The sample comprised naive CD4+ T cells from blood. The TCR sequence derives from a woman aged 18-30 years in good health. CDR3 sequence reads: CASAPTSRETQYF. The CDR3 region has the DNA TGTGCCAGCGCCCCGACTAGTCGGGAGACCCAGTACTTC.